The entry below gives a single TCR beta chain sequence along with its context. Antigen unknown. This entry belongs to a study of cytomegalovirus exposure and HLA in healthy donors. Assay: immunoSEQ multiplex PCR; the TCRdb copy retains only in-frame clones and omits some. The sample yields about 56,000 clones, 93% seen once. The CDR3 totals 15 residues. The germline V gene encodes CDR1 SEHNR and CDR2 FQNEAQ (reference sequence). Trimming cost V 5 bases and J 0 bases, with 11 bases left between them. General observations from the study: Confirmation was obtained in vitro that a few CMV-associated chains are specific for CMV antigens. According to the study, 150 to 200 TCR beta chains were cytomegalovirus-associated.

The donors formed part of the approximately 110-subject validation cohort, distinct from the 666-subject first cohort. The chain joins TRBV7-9 to TRBJ2-1; D is ambiguous. The TCR sequence derives from a woman between 18 and 30 years old in good health and CMV-seropositive. The sequenced material came from PBMCs. The CDR3 sequence: CASSHPDSSYNEQFF. The CDR3 coding sequence is TGTGCCAGCAGCCATCCAGATTCCTCCTACAATGAGCAGTTCTTC.